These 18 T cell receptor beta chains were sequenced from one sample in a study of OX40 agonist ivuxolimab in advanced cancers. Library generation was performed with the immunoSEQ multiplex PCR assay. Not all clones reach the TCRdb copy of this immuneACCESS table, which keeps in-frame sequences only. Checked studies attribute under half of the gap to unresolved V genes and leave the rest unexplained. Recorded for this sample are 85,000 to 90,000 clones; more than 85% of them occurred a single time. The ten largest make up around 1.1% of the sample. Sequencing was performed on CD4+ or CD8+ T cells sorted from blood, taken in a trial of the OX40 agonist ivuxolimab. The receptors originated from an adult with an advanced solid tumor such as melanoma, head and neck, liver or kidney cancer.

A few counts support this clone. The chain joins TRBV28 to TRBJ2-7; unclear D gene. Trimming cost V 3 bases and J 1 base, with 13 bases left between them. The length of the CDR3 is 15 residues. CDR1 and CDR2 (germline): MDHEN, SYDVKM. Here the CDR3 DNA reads TGTGCCAGCAGTTTGGGTGTCGCGGAATCCTACGAGCAGTACTTC. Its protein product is CASSLGVAESYEQYF.

The CDR3 reads CASSVAPPPGDTQYF. The CDR3 DNA reads as TGTGCCAGCAGCGTAGCTCCACCTCCGGGGGATACGCAGTATTTT. This chain joins TRBV9 and TRBJ2-3; possible D gene TRBD2, 5 bases. This CDR3 has 15 amino acids. V dropped 0 bases and J dropped 6 bases, with 14 bases sitting between them. From germline, CDR1 is SGDLS and CDR2 YYNGEE.

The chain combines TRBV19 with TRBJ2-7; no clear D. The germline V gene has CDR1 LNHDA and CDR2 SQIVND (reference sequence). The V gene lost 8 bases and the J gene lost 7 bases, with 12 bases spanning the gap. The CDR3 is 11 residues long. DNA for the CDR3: TGTGCCAGTGCTATGATGGGTGAGCAGTACTTC. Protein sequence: CASAMMGEQYF.

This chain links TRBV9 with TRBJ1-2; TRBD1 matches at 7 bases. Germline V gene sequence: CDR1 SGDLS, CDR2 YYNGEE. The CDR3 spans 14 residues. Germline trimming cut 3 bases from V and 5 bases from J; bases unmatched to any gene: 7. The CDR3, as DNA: TGTGCCAGCAGCGCGACGGGACAGCAGTATGGCTACACCTTC. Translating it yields CASSATGQQYGYTF.

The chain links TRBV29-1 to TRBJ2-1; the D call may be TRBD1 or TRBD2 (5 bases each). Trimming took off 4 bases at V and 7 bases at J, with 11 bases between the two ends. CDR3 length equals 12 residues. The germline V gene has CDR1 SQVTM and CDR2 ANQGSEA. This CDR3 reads CSVGLGTNEQFF. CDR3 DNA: TGCAGCGTTGGTCTGGGGACGAATGAGCAGTTCTTC.

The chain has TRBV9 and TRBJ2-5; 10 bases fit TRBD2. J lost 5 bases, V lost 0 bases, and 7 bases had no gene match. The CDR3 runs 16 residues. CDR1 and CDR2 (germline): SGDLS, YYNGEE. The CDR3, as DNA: TGTGCCAGCAGCGTAGGTGGTCTAGCGGGAGTGGAGACCCAGTACTTC. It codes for CASSVGGLAGVETQYF.

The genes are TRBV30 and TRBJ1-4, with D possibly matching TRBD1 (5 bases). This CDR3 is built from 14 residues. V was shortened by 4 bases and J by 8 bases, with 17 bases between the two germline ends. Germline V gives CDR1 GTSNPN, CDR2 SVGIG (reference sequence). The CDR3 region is CAWTRPGTPEKLFF. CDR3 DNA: TGTGCCTGGACCCGACCCGGGACCCCAGAAAAACTGTTTTTT.

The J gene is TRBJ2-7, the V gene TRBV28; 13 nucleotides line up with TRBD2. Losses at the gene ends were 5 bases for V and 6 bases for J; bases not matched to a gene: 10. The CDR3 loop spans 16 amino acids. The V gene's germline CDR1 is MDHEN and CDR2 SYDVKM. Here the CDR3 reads CASSDPGTSGIREQYF. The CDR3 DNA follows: TGTGCCAGCAGTGACCCCGGGACTAGCGGGATTCGCGAGCAGTACTTC.

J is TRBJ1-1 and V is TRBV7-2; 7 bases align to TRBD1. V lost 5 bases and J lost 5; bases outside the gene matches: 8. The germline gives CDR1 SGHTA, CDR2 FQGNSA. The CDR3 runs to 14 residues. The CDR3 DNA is TGTGCCAGCAGCCCTACACAGGGGAGTACTGAAGCTTTCTTT. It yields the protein CASSPTQGSTEAFF.

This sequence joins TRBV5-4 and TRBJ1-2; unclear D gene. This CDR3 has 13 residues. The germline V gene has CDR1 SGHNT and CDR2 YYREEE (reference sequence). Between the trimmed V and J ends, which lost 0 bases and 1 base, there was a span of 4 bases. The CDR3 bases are TGTGCCAGCAGCTTGGACAATAACTATGGCTACACCTTC. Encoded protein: CASSLDNNYGYTF.

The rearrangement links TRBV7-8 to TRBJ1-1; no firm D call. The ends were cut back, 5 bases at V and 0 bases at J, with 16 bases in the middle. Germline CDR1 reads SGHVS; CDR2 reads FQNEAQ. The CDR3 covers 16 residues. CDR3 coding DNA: TGTGCCAGCAGCCCACGGTTGTCGCTACTGAACACTGAAGCTTTCTTT. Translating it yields CASSPRLSLLNTEAFF. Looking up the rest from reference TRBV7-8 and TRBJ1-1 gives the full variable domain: GAGVSQSPRYKVAKRGQDVALRCDPISGHVSLFWYQQALGQGPEFLTYFQNEAQLDKSGLPSDRFFAERPEGSVSTLKIQRTQQEDSAVYLCASSPRLSLLNTEAFFGQGTRLTVV.

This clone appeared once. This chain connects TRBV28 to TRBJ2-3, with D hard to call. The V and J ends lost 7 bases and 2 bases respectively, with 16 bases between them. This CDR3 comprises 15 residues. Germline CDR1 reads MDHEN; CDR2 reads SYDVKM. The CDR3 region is CASIPAAPNTDTQYF. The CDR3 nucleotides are TGTGCCAGCATTCCCGCCGCTCCTAACACAGATACGCAGTATTTT.

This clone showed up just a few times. The chain's CDR3 is CASSPRQGVNQPQHF. In DNA, the CDR3 is TGTGCCAGCTCACCTCGTCAGGGGGTCAATCAGCCCCAGCATTTT. The chain has TRBV18 and TRBJ1-5; TRBD1 matches at 7 bases. J lost 3 bases, V lost 3 bases, and 5 bases had no gene match. Germline CDR1 is KGHSH and CDR2 is LQKENI. The CDR3 is made up of 15 amino acids.

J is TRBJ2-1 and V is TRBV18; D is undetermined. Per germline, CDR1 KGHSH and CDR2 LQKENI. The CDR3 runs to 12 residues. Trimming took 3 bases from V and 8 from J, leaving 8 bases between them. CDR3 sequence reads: CASSPPKDEQFF. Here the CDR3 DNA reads TGTGCCAGCTCACCCCCTAAGGATGAGCAGTTCTTC.

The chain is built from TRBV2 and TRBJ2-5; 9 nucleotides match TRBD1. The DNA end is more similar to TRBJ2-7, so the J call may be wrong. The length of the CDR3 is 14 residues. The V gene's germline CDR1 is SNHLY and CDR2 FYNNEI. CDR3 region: CASRTRQGVYEQYF. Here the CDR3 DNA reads TGTGCCAGCAGGACCAGACAGGGGGTCTACGAGCAGTACTTC.

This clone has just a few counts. CDR3 sequence (DNA): TGTGCCTCCCGAATAGAAGGTGGCAATCAGCCCCAGCATTTT. Translation: CASRIEGGNQPQHF. The rearrangement joins TRBV6-6 to TRBJ1-5; D not certain. The germline V gene encodes CDR1 MNHNY and CDR2 SVGAGI (reference sequence). V lost 11 bases and J 2 bases, leaving 16 bases between the germline ends. The CDR3 has 14 amino acids.

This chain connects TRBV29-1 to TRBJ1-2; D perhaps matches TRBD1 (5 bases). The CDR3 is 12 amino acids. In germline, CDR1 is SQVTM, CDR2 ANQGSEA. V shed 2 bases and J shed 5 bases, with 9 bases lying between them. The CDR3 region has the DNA TGCAGCGTTGAATCCAGGGTGTATGGCTACACCTTC. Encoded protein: CSVESRVYGYTF. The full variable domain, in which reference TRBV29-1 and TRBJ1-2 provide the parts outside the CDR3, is SAVISQKPSRDICQRGTSLTIQCQVDSQVTMMFWYRQQPGQSLTLIATANQGSEATYESGFVIDKFPISRPNLTFSTLTVSNMSPEDSSIYLCSVESRVYGYTFGSGTRLTVV.

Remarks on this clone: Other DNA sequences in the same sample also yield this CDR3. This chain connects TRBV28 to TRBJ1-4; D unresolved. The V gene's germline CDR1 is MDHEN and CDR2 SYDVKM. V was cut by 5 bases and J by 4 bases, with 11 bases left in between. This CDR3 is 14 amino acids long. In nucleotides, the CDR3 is TGTGCCAGCAGTCCCCTTGGTGGTAATGAAAAACTGTTTTTT. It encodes CASSPLGGNEKLFF.